The entry that follows covers one TCR beta chain sequence. Its target antigen remains unknown. No much larger clonotype is one base removed from it; base qualities were not supplied. The sample originates from a study of T-cell reconstitution after alpha-beta-depleted transplantation in children (TCRdb year 2016). A note on the overall study: Using TCR repertoire profiling, the study quantitatively followed how T-cell immune reconstitution unfolded in children after TCRalphabeta/CD19-depleted allogeneic hematopoietic cell transplantation.

Summary of the overall study and its limitations: Hyperexpanded clone frequencies declined over subsequent months; after one year, T-cell counts and TCRbeta diversity were mostly attributed to newly produced T cells. The apparently early alphabetaT-cell count recovery about two months after transplant was reportedly dependent on only several hundred rapidly expanded clones derived from non-depleted graft cells. In some patients, the high TCRbeta diversity seen at day 60 was put down to recipient T cells and intrathymic progenitors that had survived conditioning.

Receptor amplification or capture employed PCR. Sequencing relied on an Illumina HiSeq 2500. Molecular barcoding was employed in the preparation of TCR libraries, with unique molecular identifiers being used to normalize TCRbeta repertoire quantification. TCRdb passed the public sequencing reads through fastp at Q25 and MiXCR, retaining productive beta sequences. Each entry merges the rows of one CDR3 protein and shows their most common DNA and genes. The sample table contains about 240,000 distinct CDR3 sequences; only one count was recorded for over 20% of them. Clones ranked in the top ten supply over 2.5% of the sample. Explained via the paper, the treatment or condition label denotes: allogeneic hematopoietic cell transplantation with graft depleted of TCRalphabeta T cells and CD19 B cells. TCRalphabeta/CD19-depleted allogeneic hematopoietic cell grafts were given to the transplant recipients, all of whom were children.

Reading the germline V gene gives CDR1 SNHLY and CDR2 FYNNEI. The CDR3 spans 14 residues, from the cysteine through the phenylalanine. Only the CDR3 region is kept as DNA, spanning 42 bases read in frame from base 1. V is pruned by 6 bases and J by 0 bases, leaving 2 bases of the junction without a gene match. The sequencing here drew on PBMCs, taken before TCRalphabeta/CD19-depleted stem cell transplant. This TCR was recovered from a girl aged 2-10 years with Fanconi anemia, due to receive a stem cell transplant. The chain uses TRBV2 and TRBJ2-5, with 9 bases matching TRBD2. The CDR3 region has the sequence CASRTSGYQETQYF. In nucleotides, the sequence is TGTGCCAGCAGAACTAGCGGGTACCAAGAGACCCAGTACTTC.